These T cell receptor beta chains were read from a single sample in a study of shared clonotypes between healthy human individuals. TCRdb's table, derived via immunoSEQ multiplex PCR, lists solely in-frame clones and lacks some. This table holds roughly 1,100,000 clones, approximately 68% found once. The sample consisted of memory CD4+ T cells sorted from blood. The receptors were gathered from a man aged 18 to 30 in good health. Both conserved end residues are part of each CDR3. Each record gives: clone size, D gene, V gene, J gene, CDR3 protein, CDR3 DNA. The D gene is left open where the match is weak. A row's size may be missing; if present it is once, few, many or a size class.

clone_size: .; d_call: .; v_call: TRBV9; j_call: TRBJ2-5; cdr3_aa: CASSPMLEGGQETQYF; cdr3_nt: TGTGCCAGCAGCCCAATGCTGGAGGGGGGGCAAGAGACCCAGTACTTC
clone_size: .; d_call: TRBD2; v_call: TRBV2; j_call: TRBJ2-5; cdr3_aa: CASSEGGLLQETQYF; cdr3_nt: TGTGCCAGCAGTGAAGGGGGACTACTCCAAGAGACCCAGTACTTC
clone_size: .; d_call: .; v_call: TRBV2; j_call: TRBJ1-5; cdr3_aa: CASSSDSNQPQHF; cdr3_nt: TGTGCCAGCAGCTCCGATAGCAATCAGCCCCAGCATTTT
clone_size: .; d_call: .; v_call: TRBV27; j_call: TRBJ2-7; cdr3_aa: CASRLMYEQYF; cdr3_nt: TGTGCCAGCAGACTGATGTACGAGCAGTACTTC
clone_size: once; d_call: TRBD2; v_call: TRBV9; j_call: TRBJ2-2; cdr3_aa: CASSPRREVTGELFF; cdr3_nt: TGTGCCAGCAGCCCTCGGCGGGAGGTCACCGGGGAGCTGTTTTTT
clone_size: .; d_call: .; v_call: TRBV19; j_call: TRBJ1-5; cdr3_aa: CASSIGRNSNQPQHF; cdr3_nt: TGTGCCAGTAGTATAGGACGAAATAGCAATCAGCCCCAGCATTTT
clone_size: .; d_call: TRBD1; v_call: TRBV15; j_call: TRBJ1-2; cdr3_aa: CATLPGQGGGYGYTF; cdr3_nt: TGTGCCACCCTTCCCGGACAGGGGGGAGGATATGGCTACACCTTC
clone_size: .; d_call: TRBD1; v_call: TRBV4-1; j_call: TRBJ2-7; cdr3_aa: CASSQRDRVEQYF; cdr3_nt: TGCGCCAGCAGCCAACGTGACAGGGTCGAGCAGTACTTC
clone_size: .; d_call: .; v_call: TRBV27; j_call: TRBJ1-6; cdr3_aa: CASSSAVSPLHF; cdr3_nt: TGTGCCAGCAGTTCAGCAGTTTCACCCCTCCACTTT
clone_size: .; d_call: .; v_call: TRBV7-2; j_call: TRBJ1-2; cdr3_aa: CASSPRHVTSREGYTF; cdr3_nt: TGTGCCAGCAGCCCACGACACGTTACTTCCAGGGAGGGCTACACCTTC
clone_size: .; d_call: .; v_call: TRBV28; j_call: TRBJ2-5; cdr3_aa: CASSLDTGRETQYF; cdr3_nt: TGTGCCAGCAGTTTAGATACAGGGAGGGAGACCCAGTACTTC
clone_size: .; d_call: .; v_call: TRBV7-9; j_call: TRBJ1-3; cdr3_aa: CASSPTGSTAGNTIYF; cdr3_nt: TGTGCCAGCAGCCCTACTGGCAGTACGGCTGGAAACACCATATATTTT
clone_size: once; d_call: TRBD2; v_call: TRBV2; j_call: TRBJ2-7; cdr3_aa: CASSKRLAGDQYEQYF; cdr3_nt: TGTGCCAGCAGTAAAAGACTAGCGGGGGACCAATACGAGCAGTACTTC
clone_size: few; d_call: .; v_call: TRBV18; j_call: TRBJ2-7; cdr3_aa: CASSPPGDYEQYF; cdr3_nt: TGTGCCAGCTCACCACCGGGGGACTACGAGCAGTACTTC
clone_size: few; d_call: .; v_call: TRBV28; j_call: TRBJ1-1; cdr3_aa: CASRNPGPDTEAFF; cdr3_nt: TGTGCCAGCAGGAACCCGGGCCCAGACACTGAAGCTTTCTTT
clone_size: .; d_call: .; v_call: TRBV28; j_call: TRBJ1-6; cdr3_aa: CASSLGDINSPLHF; cdr3_nt: TGTGCCAGCAGTCTTGGGGACATAAATTCACCCCTCCACTTT
clone_size: .; d_call: .; v_call: TRBV6-4; j_call: TRBJ2-1; cdr3_aa: CASSITGTFNEQFF; cdr3_nt: TGTGCCAGCTCCATTACCGGGACTTTCAATGAGCAGTTCTTC
clone_size: once; d_call: .; v_call: TRBV30; j_call: TRBJ2-1; cdr3_aa: CAWRAAEQFF; cdr3_nt: TGTGCCTGGAGGGCAGCGGAGCAGTTCTTC
clone_size: few; d_call: .; v_call: TRBV7-9; j_call: TRBJ1-4; cdr3_aa: CASSLRRGGTTNEKLFF; cdr3_nt: TGTGCCAGCAGTTTAAGGAGGGGCGGCACAACTAATGAAAAACTGTTTTTT
clone_size: .; d_call: TRBD2; v_call: TRBV27; j_call: TRBJ2-7; cdr3_aa: CASSFRWEGLAGSSYEQYF; cdr3_nt: TGTGCCAGCAGTTTTCGGTGGGAAGGACTAGCGGGCAGCTCCTACGAGCAGTACTTC
clone_size: many; d_call: .; v_call: TRBV4-1; j_call: TRBJ2-5; cdr3_aa: CASSQEGQGRETQYF; cdr3_nt: TGCGCCAGCAGCCAAGAGGGGCAGGGGCGAGAGACCCAGTACTTC
clone_size: .; d_call: .; v_call: TRBV7-9; j_call: TRBJ2-7; cdr3_aa: CASSLGQQSYEQYF; cdr3_nt: TGTGCCAGCAGCTTAGGACAGCAATCGTACGAGCAGTACTTC
clone_size: .; d_call: TRBD1; v_call: TRBV6-5; j_call: TRBJ1-1; cdr3_aa: CASSYTGDTEAFF; cdr3_nt: TGTGCCAGCAGTTATACAGGGGACACTGAAGCTTTCTTT
clone_size: .; d_call: .; v_call: TRBV27; j_call: TRBJ1-2; cdr3_aa: CASSYDSYGYTF; cdr3_nt: TGTGCCAGCAGTTACGACAGCTATGGCTACACCTTC
clone_size: .; d_call: .; v_call: TRBV5-4; j_call: TRBJ2-2; cdr3_aa: CASSFGILNTGELFF; cdr3_nt: TGTGCCAGCAGCTTCGGCATTTTGAACACCGGGGAGCTGTTTTTT
clone_size: .; d_call: TRBD2; v_call: TRBV4-2; j_call: TRBJ2-7; cdr3_aa: CASSQEVSGGGSQYF; cdr3_nt: TGTGCCAGCAGCCAAGAAGTTAGCGGGGGAGGTTCGCAGTACTTC